Listed below are T cell receptor beta chains from one sample, sequenced in a study of CD8 T cells in ankylosing spondylitis. TCRdb analysed the 5' RACE reads with MiXCR anew, one entry per CDR3 protein. The sample contains hundreds of thousands of distinct CDR3 sequences, 15% to 20% of which appear only once. The sample comprised blood, either unsorted or a sorted T cell fraction (not recorded which). The receptors derive from a male donor with ankylosing spondylitis. CDR3s include the opening cysteine and the closing phenylalanine or tryptophan. The D gene is left open where the match is weak. Expanded clones are given a class, and other clones once, few, many or no size at all.

v_gene: TRBV7-2; abundance: NA; j_gene: TRBJ1-2; d_gene: NA; CDR3nt: TGTGCCAGCAGCTTAGGGGACGGGGACTATGGCTACACCTTC; CDR3aa: CASSLGDGDYGYTF
v_gene: TRBV2; abundance: few; j_gene: TRBJ1-4; d_gene: NA; CDR3nt: TGTGCCAGCACCATGGAGCGCTCAGTTCGTGAAAAACTGTTTTTT; CDR3aa: CASTMERSVREKLFF
v_gene: TRBV7-2; abundance: few; j_gene: TRBJ1-3; d_gene: NA; CDR3nt: TGTGCCAGCAGCTTAGCCCAGACAGGAATTGCTGGAAACACCATATATTTT; CDR3aa: CASSLAQTGIAGNTIYF
v_gene: TRBV4-1; abundance: many; j_gene: TRBJ2-3; d_gene: NA; CDR3nt: TGCGCCAGCAGCCAAGGGCCCACAGATACGCAGTATTTT; CDR3aa: CASSQGPTDTQYF
v_gene: TRBV7-3; abundance: few; j_gene: TRBJ2-3; d_gene: TRBD2; CDR3nt: TGTGCCAGCAGCCAGGGCATCCTAGCGGGAGTTACAGATACGCAGTATTTT; CDR3aa: CASSQGILAGVTDTQYF
v_gene: TRBV2; abundance: NA; j_gene: TRBJ1-1; d_gene: TRBD1; CDR3nt: TGTGCCAGCCGGGACAGGGGGTGGGGCACTGAAGCTTTCTTT; CDR3aa: CASRDRGWGTEAFF
v_gene: TRBV5-1; abundance: few; j_gene: TRBJ2-7; d_gene: TRBD1; CDR3nt: TGCGCCAGCAGCTTGGCCGGACAGGGTAGCGAGCAGTACTTC; CDR3aa: CASSLAGQGSEQYF
v_gene: TRBV5-1; abundance: few; j_gene: TRBJ2-2; d_gene: NA; CDR3nt: TGCGCCAGCAGCTTCCCAAGCACCGGGGAGCTGTTTTTT; CDR3aa: CASSFPSTGELFF
v_gene: TRBV11-2; abundance: NA; j_gene: TRBJ2-7; d_gene: NA; CDR3nt: TGTGCCAGCAGCTTAGATTTCTCCACCTACGAGCAGTACTTC; CDR3aa: CASSLDFSTYEQYF
v_gene: TRBV12-3/TRBV12-4; abundance: many; j_gene: TRBJ2-2; d_gene: NA; CDR3nt: TGTGCCAGCAGTTTCGGGCAGGTGAACACCGGGGAGCTGTTTTTT; CDR3aa: CASSFGQVNTGELFF
v_gene: TRBV5-4; abundance: NA; j_gene: TRBJ2-1; d_gene: NA; CDR3nt: TGTGCCAGCAGCGTCGGAGGACCGACCTACAATGAGCAGTTCTTC; CDR3aa: CASSVGGPTYNEQFF
v_gene: TRBV19; abundance: few; j_gene: TRBJ2-7; d_gene: NA; CDR3nt: TGTGCCAGTAGTCTCCGGGACGGTTACTACGAGCAGTACTTC; CDR3aa: CASSLRDGYYEQYF
v_gene: TRBV30; abundance: NA; j_gene: TRBJ1-6; d_gene: TRBD1; CDR3nt: TGTGCCTGGAGTCCAGGACAGGGAAAAAATTCACCCCTCCACTTT; CDR3aa: CAWSPGQGKNSPLHF
v_gene: TRBV11-3; abundance: many; j_gene: TRBJ2-5; d_gene: NA; CDR3nt: TGTGCCAGCAGCTGGGAGACAGGAGAGACCCAGTACTTC; CDR3aa: CASSWETGETQYF
v_gene: TRBV2; abundance: NA; j_gene: TRBJ2-1; d_gene: NA; CDR3nt: TGTGCCAGCAGTGAGACAAACTATGAGCAGTTCTTC; CDR3aa: CASSETNYEQFF
v_gene: TRBV6-2/TRBV6-3; abundance: few; j_gene: TRBJ2-5; d_gene: NA; CDR3nt: TGTGCCAGCACAGACTCTACCCGGGAGACCCAGTACTTC; CDR3aa: CASTDSTRETQYF
v_gene: TRBV3-1; abundance: NA; j_gene: TRBJ1-1; d_gene: NA; CDR3nt: TGTGCCAGCAGCCAAGGGGCCCAGAGCCGCAGTGAAGCTTTCTTT; CDR3aa: CASSQGAQSRSEAFF
v_gene: TRBV3-1; abundance: NA; j_gene: TRBJ2-3; d_gene: NA; CDR3nt: TGTGCCAGCAGCCAAGGTCAAATTAGCACAGATACGCAGTATTTT; CDR3aa: CASSQGQISTDTQYF
v_gene: TRBV5-4; abundance: few; j_gene: TRBJ2-3; d_gene: TRBD2; CDR3nt: TGTGCCAGCAGCTTGGTCGGACTAGCGCCCGAAAGGTACACAGATACGCAGTATTTT; CDR3aa: CASSLVGLAPERYTDTQYF
v_gene: TRBV20-1; abundance: few; j_gene: TRBJ2-1; d_gene: TRBD2; CDR3nt: TGCAGTGCCCTGGCTGGGACTAGGGGGGTTATTGGGCAGTTCTTC; CDR3aa: CSALAGTRGVIGQFF
v_gene: TRBV18; abundance: many; j_gene: TRBJ2-3; d_gene: NA; CDR3nt: TGTGCCAGCTCTCCTCAGGGGAGTAGAGGTGGGAGCACAGATACGCAGTATTTT; CDR3aa: CASSPQGSRGGSTDTQYF
v_gene: TRBV12-3/TRBV12-4; abundance: few; j_gene: TRBJ1-2; d_gene: NA; CDR3nt: TGTGCCAGCAAGTACGCCTATGGCTACACCTTC; CDR3aa: CASKYAYGYTF
v_gene: TRBV12-3/TRBV12-4; abundance: NA; j_gene: TRBJ1-1; d_gene: TRBD1; CDR3nt: TGTGCCAGCAGTTATCAGGGGGCGTACACTGAAGCTTTCTTT; CDR3aa: CASSYQGAYTEAFF
v_gene: TRBV10-3; abundance: few; j_gene: TRBJ2-6; d_gene: NA; CDR3nt: TGTGCCATCAGTGTCCTACAGGCCGGCTCTGGGGCCAACGTCCTGACTTTC; CDR3aa: CAISVLQAGSGANVLTF
v_gene: TRBV6-2/TRBV6-3; abundance: NA; j_gene: TRBJ1-6; d_gene: NA; CDR3nt: TGTGCCAGCAGTTACCAACGTGGGTCGACAGAAGTCTATAATTCACCCCTCCACTTT; CDR3aa: CASSYQRGSTEVYNSPLHF
v_gene: TRBV7-2; abundance: few; j_gene: TRBJ2-3; d_gene: NA; CDR3nt: TGTGCCAGCAGCTTTTGGCCGGTGGGCACAGATACGCAGTATTTT; CDR3aa: CASSFWPVGTDTQYF
v_gene: TRBV7-8; abundance: NA; j_gene: TRBJ2-7; d_gene: NA; CDR3nt: TGTGCCAGCAGCGCCCCGGGACTGGCCTCCGAGCAGTACTTC; CDR3aa: CASSAPGLASEQYF
v_gene: TRBV11-2; abundance: few; j_gene: TRBJ2-7; d_gene: TRBD1; CDR3nt: TGTGCCAGCAGCTACGACAGGGGGCTTGTCGAGCAGTACTTC; CDR3aa: CASSYDRGLVEQYF
v_gene: TRBV30; abundance: few; j_gene: TRBJ1-4; d_gene: NA; CDR3nt: TGTGCCTGGAGTGAAGGGACTGGCGGACGGGAAAAACTGTTTTTT; CDR3aa: CAWSEGTGGREKLFF
v_gene: TRBV11-3; abundance: many; j_gene: TRBJ1-2; d_gene: NA; CDR3nt: TGTGCCAGCAGCTTACATGCAGGGGAGTATGGCTACACCTTC; CDR3aa: CASSLHAGEYGYTF
v_gene: TRBV6-5; abundance: NA; j_gene: TRBJ2-6; d_gene: NA; CDR3nt: TGTGCCAGCAGTTACAGGAAGAGCTCTGGGGCCAACGTCCTGACTTTC; CDR3aa: CASSYRKSSGANVLTF
v_gene: TRBV5-8; abundance: NA; j_gene: TRBJ1-3; d_gene: NA; CDR3nt: TGTGCCAGCAGCGGACGGCTCGACAGGAGTGGAGGAAACACCATATATTTT; CDR3aa: CASSGRLDRSGGNTIYF